There are a few counts of the clone carrying this T cell receptor beta chain. The data were taken from a study of T-cell reconstitution after alpha-beta-depleted transplantation in children. Unique molecular identifiers were incorporated into the prepared TCRbeta library. Each CDR3 protein gets one entry after TCRdb re-called the PCR reads with MiXCR. The table has about 360,000 distinct CDR3 sequences, 10% to 15% seen once. Germline V gene data show CDR1 as DFQATT and CDR2 as SNEGSKA (reference sequence). The V end was cut by 6 bases, the J end by 3 bases, with 11 bases between. The CDR3 is 12 residues long.

The sequenced sample was PBMCs, obtained from the stem cell graft. The chain is built from TRBV20-1 and TRBJ1-1; D is unresolved. The TCR comes from a human donor who donated a stem cell graft to a child with Fanconi anemia. The CDR3 DNA sequence: TGCAGTGCGGCGAGGAGGGACACTGAAGCTTTCTTT. Amino acid sequence: CSAARRDTEAFF.